This is a list of T cell receptor beta chains from one sample in a study of T cells in Graves' hyperthyroidism and ophthalmopathy. In TCRdb, the multiplex PCR reads were re-called with MiXCR into one record per CDR3 protein. This table holds hundreds of thousands of distinct CDR3 sequences, around 14% found once. Sequenced material: blood. The receptors were sampled from a woman aged 25 to 39 with Graves' hyperthyroidism that later progressed to Graves' ophthalmopathy. The CDR3 runs from the conserved cysteine through the conserved F or W. A D gene is named only where the DNA matches it firmly. Some rows have no size entry. The others give once, few or many, or a class for an expanded clone.

>many|TRBJ2-3|TRBV20-1|TRBD2
TGCAGTGCTAGAGTAGCGGGAGACGGCACAGATACGCAGTATTTT
CSARVAGDGTDTQYF
>once|TRBJ2-7|TRBV12-3/TRBV12-4|TRBD2
TGTGCCAGCAGTTTAGGAGCGGGAGTTTACGAGCAGTACTTC
CASSLGAGVYEQYF
>many|TRBJ2-5|TRBV11-2|TRBD2
TGTGCCAGCAGCCTCGGAGCGGGAGAGCTCCAAGAGACCCAGTACTTC
CASSLGAGELQETQYF
>NA|TRBJ1-2|TRBV19|NA
TGTGCCAGTAGTATTGCTCATGGCTACACCTTC
CASSIAHGYTF
>many|TRBJ1-2|TRBV30|NA
TGTGCCTGGAGTGTAAGGACAGTCATGAGCTATGGCTACACCTTC
CAWSVRTVMSYGYTF
>few|TRBJ1-4|TRBV5-1|NA
TGCGCCAGCAGCTTGACCCCGACAGCAACTAATGAAAAACTGTTTTTT
CASSLTPTATNEKLFF
>many|TRBJ2-7|TRBV12-3/TRBV12-4|TRBD1
TGTGCCAGCAGTGGGGACAGGGGGATATACGAGCAGTACTTC
CASSGDRGIYEQYF
>many|TRBJ2-2|TRBV2|TRBD2
TGTGCCAGCATCTCAGCGGGAGTTAGCGGGGAGCTGTTTTTT
CASISAGVSGELFF
>NA|TRBJ2-1|TRBV24-1|NA
TGTGCCACCAGTGATCCCCCTGGCGTGAGCTCCTACAATGAGCAGTTCTTC
CATSDPPGVSSYNEQFF
>many|TRBJ1-1|TRBV11-3|NA
TGTGCCAGCAGCTTAGTTCGCCTCACTGAAGCTTTCTTT
CASSLVRLTEAFF
>many|TRBJ2-1|TRBV12-3/TRBV12-4|NA
TGTGCCAGCAGTCACCTTCCGGGGTTGAACAATGAGCAGTTCTTC
CASSHLPGLNNEQFF
>many|TRBJ2-2|TRBV11-3|NA
TGTGCCAGCAGACCGGACGGGACCTTCACCGGGGAGCTGTTTTTT
CASRPDGTFTGELFF
>few|TRBJ2-7|TRBV5-1|NA
TGCGCCAGCAGCTCGACTTACTCCTACGAGCAGTACTTC
CASSSTYSYEQYF
>many|TRBJ2-7|TRBV27|TRBD1
TGTGCCAGCAGTTTCCTTCTTGACAGGGCGTCCGAGCAGTACTTC
CASSFLLDRASEQYF
>many|TRBJ2-7|TRBV15|NA
TGTGCCACCAGCAGAACGGGCCTTGCCTACGAGCAGTACTTC
CATSRTGLAYEQYF
>many|TRBJ2-1|TRBV28|NA
TGTGCCAGCAGTTCCGGACAGTTTAATGAGCAGTTCTTC
CASSSGQFNEQFF
>many|TRBJ2-1|TRBV14|NA
TGTGCCAGCAGCCAAGTCCGTGGACTATACAATGAGCAGTTCTTC
CASSQVRGLYNEQFF
>few|TRBJ2-7|TRBV6-1|NA
TGTGCCAGCAGCCGGGACCCTGACTACGAGCAGTACTTC
CASSRDPDYEQYF
>many|TRBJ2-7|TRBV6-1|NA
TGTGCCAGCAGTGACACCGACTTGTCCTACGAGCAGTACTTC
CASSDTDLSYEQYF
>few|TRBJ2-4|TRBV24-1|TRBD2
TGTGCCACTCTCCTGGGACTAGCTTGGGCCAAAAACATTCAGTACTTC
CATLLGLAWAKNIQYF
>many|TRBJ2-7|TRBV12-3/TRBV12-4|TRBD2
TGTGCCAGCGCTGCGGGAGCCTACGAGCAGTACTTC
CASAAGAYEQYF
>many|TRBJ1-4|TRBV10-2|TRBD1
TGCGCCAGCAGGTCGACAGGGGGAGTGACTAATGAAAAACTGTTTTTT
CASRSTGGVTNEKLFF
>many|TRBJ1-6|TRBV28|TRBD1
TGTGCCAGCAGGACCTCCAAAGAGGGGGCGCGAGGATCACCCCTCCACTTT
CASRTSKEGARGSPLHF
>many|TRBJ1-6|TRBV28|NA
TGTGCCAGCAAGGACAGCCGCCCAAGCTCCTATAATTCACCCCTCCACTTT
CASKDSRPSSYNSPLHF
>many|TRBJ1-1|TRBV9|NA
TGTGCCAGCAGCGTCTTCACAGGATCTGAAGCTTTCTTT
CASSVFTGSEAFF
>many|TRBJ2-1|TRBV7-9|NA
TGTGCCAGCAGCCTGGGACACGCAAACAATGAGCAGTTCTTC
CASSLGHANNEQFF
>many|TRBJ2-7|TRBV20-1|NA
TGCAGTGCCCGAGAATCTGGGAGAAACTACGAGCAGTACTTC
CSARESGRNYEQYF
>many|TRBJ1-1|TRBV25-1|NA
TGTGCCACCAGATTGCAGGGCGAGGTGCACACTGAAGCTTTCTTT
CATRLQGEVHTEAFF
>many|TRBJ1-5|TRBV20-1|TRBD1
TGCAGTGCTAGAGAGACAGGGGGGAAGGGTCAGCCCCAGCATTTT
CSARETGGKGQPQHF
>many|TRBJ2-5|TRBV3-1|TRBD2
TGTGCCAGCAGCCAAAGAGGCGGGAGTCCAGGGGAGACCCAGTACTTC
CASSQRGGSPGETQYF